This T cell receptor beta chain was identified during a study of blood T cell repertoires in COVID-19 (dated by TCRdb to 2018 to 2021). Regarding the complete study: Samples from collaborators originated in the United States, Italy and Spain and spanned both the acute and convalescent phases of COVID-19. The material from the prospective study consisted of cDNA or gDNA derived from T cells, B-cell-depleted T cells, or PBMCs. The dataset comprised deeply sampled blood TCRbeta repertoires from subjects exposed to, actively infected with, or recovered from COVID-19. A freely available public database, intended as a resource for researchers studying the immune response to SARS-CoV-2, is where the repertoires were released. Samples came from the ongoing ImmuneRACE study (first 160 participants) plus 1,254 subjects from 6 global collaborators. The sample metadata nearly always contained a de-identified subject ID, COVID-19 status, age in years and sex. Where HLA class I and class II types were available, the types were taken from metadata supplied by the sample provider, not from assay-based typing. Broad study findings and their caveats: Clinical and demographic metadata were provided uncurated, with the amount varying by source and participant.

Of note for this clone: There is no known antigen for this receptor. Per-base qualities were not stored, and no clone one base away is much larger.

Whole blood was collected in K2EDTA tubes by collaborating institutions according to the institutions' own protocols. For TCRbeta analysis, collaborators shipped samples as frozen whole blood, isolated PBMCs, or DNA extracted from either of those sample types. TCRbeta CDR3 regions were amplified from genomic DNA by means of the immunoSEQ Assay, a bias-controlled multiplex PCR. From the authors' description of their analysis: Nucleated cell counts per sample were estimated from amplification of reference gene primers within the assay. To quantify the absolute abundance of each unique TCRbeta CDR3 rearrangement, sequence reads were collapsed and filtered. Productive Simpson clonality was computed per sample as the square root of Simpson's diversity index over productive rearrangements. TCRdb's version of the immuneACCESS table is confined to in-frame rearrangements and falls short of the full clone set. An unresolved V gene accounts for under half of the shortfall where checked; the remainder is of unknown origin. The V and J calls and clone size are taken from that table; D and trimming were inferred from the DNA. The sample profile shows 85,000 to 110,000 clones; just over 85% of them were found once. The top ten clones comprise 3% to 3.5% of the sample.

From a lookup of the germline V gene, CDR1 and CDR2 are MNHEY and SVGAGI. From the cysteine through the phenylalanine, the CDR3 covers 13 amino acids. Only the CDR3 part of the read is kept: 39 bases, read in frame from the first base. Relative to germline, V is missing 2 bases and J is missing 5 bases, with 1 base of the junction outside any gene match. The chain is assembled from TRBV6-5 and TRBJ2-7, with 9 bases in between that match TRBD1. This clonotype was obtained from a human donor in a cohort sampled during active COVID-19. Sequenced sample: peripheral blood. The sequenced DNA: TGTGCCAGCAGTTACAACAGGGGGCACGAGCAGTACTTC. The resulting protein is CASSYNRGHEQYF.